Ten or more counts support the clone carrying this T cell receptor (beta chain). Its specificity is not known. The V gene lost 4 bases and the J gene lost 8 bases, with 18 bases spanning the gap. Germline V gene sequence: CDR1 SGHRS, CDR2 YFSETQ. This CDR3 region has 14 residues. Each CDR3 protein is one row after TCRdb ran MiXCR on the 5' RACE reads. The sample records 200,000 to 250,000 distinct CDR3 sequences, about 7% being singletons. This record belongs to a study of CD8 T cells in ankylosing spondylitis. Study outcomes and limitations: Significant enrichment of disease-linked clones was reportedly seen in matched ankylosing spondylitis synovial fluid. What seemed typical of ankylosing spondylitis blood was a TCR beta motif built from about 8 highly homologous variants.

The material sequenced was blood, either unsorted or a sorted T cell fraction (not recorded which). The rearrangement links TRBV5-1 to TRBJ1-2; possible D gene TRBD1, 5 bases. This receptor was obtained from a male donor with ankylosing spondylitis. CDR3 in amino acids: CASSHGGVTRGYTF. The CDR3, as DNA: TGCGCCAGCAGCCACGGGGGGGTCACGAGAGGCTACACCTTC.